The source of this T cell receptor beta chain is a study of T cell responses to AZD1222 COVID-19 vaccine. The CDR3 totals 13 residues. The ends were cut back, 8 bases at V and 5 bases at J, with 15 bases in the middle. Worth noting for this clone: Its antigen is undetermined.

TCRdb's copy holds only in-frame clones and misses some; the assay was immunoSEQ multiplex PCR. The table has 90,000 to 100,000 clones, roughly 91% seen once; the top ten hold under 8.5%. Study-wide results and caveats: Vaccination with two AZD1222 doses was followed by a rise in Spike-specific TCR breadth and depth. Mapped onto spike, vaccine-associated CD4 TCRs spanned it and were dominant at 160-218 and 743-854.

This chain joins TRBV12-3 or TRBV12-4 and TRBJ1-2; D is unresolved. The sequences come from peripheral blood, collected on day 0 of AZD1222 vaccination. This TCR was recovered from an adult in good health. CDR3 sequence (DNA): TGTGCCAGCGGGAGGGAGGGATTTTATGGCTACACCTTC. It yields the protein CASGREGFYGYTF.